The text below deals with one T cell receptor (beta chain). Its target is unknown. The CDR3 runs 15 residues. V was pared by 2 bases and J by 1 base, with 11 bases between. From germline, CDR1 is PRHDT and CDR2 FYEKMQ (reference sequence). This PCR relied on a set of 60 Vbeta primers and 13 Jbeta primers. The assay was immunoSEQ multiplex PCR, and TCRdb's table has in-frame clones only and misses some. The table shows around 190,000 clones, with almost 75% occurring only once. This sample is drawn from a study of cytomegalovirus exposure and HLA in healthy donors. Healthy bone marrow donors formed the donor group. Donors likely had unrecorded immune exposures despite being nominally healthy when sampled. Points from the study as a whole: The authors later found most CMV-associated TCR beta chains appeared HLA-restricted. Presence/absence results assume similar sequencing depth per donor, which may not hold.

This TCR derives from a woman aged 30 to 39 in good health and CMV-seropositive. This chain connects TRBV13 to TRBJ1-1; TRBD1 is a possible D gene (5 bases). Sequencing input: PBMCs. The CDR3 here is CASSLRGSGNTEAFF. DNA of the CDR3: TGTGCCAGCAGCTTAAGGGGTTCAGGGAACACTGAAGCTTTCTTT.